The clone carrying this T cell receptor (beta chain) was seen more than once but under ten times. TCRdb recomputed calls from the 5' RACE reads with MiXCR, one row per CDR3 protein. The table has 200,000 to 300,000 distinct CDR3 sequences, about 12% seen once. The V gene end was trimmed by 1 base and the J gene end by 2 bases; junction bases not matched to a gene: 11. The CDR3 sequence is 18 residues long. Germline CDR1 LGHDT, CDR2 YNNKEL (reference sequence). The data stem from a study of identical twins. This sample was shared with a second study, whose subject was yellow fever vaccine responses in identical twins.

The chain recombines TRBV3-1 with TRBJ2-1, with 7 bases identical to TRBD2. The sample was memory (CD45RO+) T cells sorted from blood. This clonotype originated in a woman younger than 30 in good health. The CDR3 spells CASSQGLASGRAYNEQFF. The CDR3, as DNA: TGTGCCAGCAGCCAAGGCCTTGCTAGCGGTAGGGCCTACAATGAGCAGTTCTTC.